The clone carrying this T cell receptor (beta chain) was recorded only once. This sample stems from a study of control samples from healthy donors and cancer patients. Clones were sequenced by immunoSEQ multiplex PCR, and TCRdb holds only the in-frame ones, with some missing. The sample has about 120,000 clones, roughly nine tenths seen once. The CDR3 is made up of 14 amino acids. Germline CDR1 and CDR2: MRHNA and SNTAGT. Trimming took 7 bases from V and 4 from J, leaving 16 bases between them. The V and J genes are TRBV6-4 and TRBJ1-1; no definite D call. Sequenced sample: blood. The clonotype was recovered from a man in his fifties or sixties in good health. In nucleotides, the CDR3 is TGTGCCAGCACCGCGGACTTTCTCAGCACTGAAGCTTTCTTT. Amino acid sequence: CASTADFLSTEAFF.